The rows below give T cell receptor beta chains drawn from one sample of a study of T cells in Graves' hyperthyroidism and ophthalmopathy. Using its own MiXCR run on the multiplex PCR reads, TCRdb lists one record per CDR3 protein. This sample has about 690,000 distinct CDR3 sequences, with 17% found just once. The sequenced material came from blood. The receptors shown here come from a middle-aged man with Graves' hyperthyroidism. Each CDR3 is given with its conserved first and last residue. Each record gives: V gene, D gene, clone size, J gene, CDR3 DNA, CDR3 protein. D genes are given only for firm matches. The listing skips clone size in some rows; elsewhere it reads once, few, many or a size class.

>TRBV24-1|NA|many|TRBJ2-5
TGTGCCACCAGTGAGGCCCAGACCTACAAAGAGACCCAGTACTTC
CATSEAQTYKETQYF
>TRBV20-1|TRBD2|NA|TRBJ2-3
TGCAGTGCTAGGCCGCTAGCGGGAGTCACAGATACGCAGTATTTT
CSARPLAGVTDTQYF
>TRBV27|TRBD2|many|TRBJ2-3
TGTGCCAGCAAAGTCGAGCGGGAGTGGGATACGCAGTATTTT
CASKVEREWDTQYF
>TRBV24-1|NA|many|TRBJ2-5
TGTGCCACCAGTGATTACCGCGGGCGGGAGACCCAGTACTTC
CATSDYRGRETQYF
>TRBV27|NA|few|TRBJ1-6
TGTGCCAGCATTCGGGGTTATAATTCACCCCTCCACTTT
CASIRGYNSPLHF
>TRBV7-9|TRBD1|few|TRBJ1-3
TGTGCCAGCAGCTCATGGGACAGGGACGGTGGAAACACCATATATTTT
CASSSWDRDGGNTIYF
>TRBV5-1|TRBD2|few|TRBJ2-1
TGCGCCAGCAGCCCGGACCCGGGGGGTCTACAAGAGCAGTTCTTC
CASSPDPGGLQEQFF
>TRBV5-1|NA|many|TRBJ1-1
TGCGCCAGCAGCTTGGAGGGGGGATCTGAAGCTTTCTTT
CASSLEGGSEAFF
>TRBV18|TRBD1|NA|TRBJ2-1
TGTGCCAGCTCAACGGGACAGGGGGATGAGCAGTTCTTC
CASSTGQGDEQFF
>TRBV29-1|NA|many|TRBJ1-1
TGCAGCGTTGAAGTTCCAACCCTTTACCTCGCTTTCTTT
CSVEVPTLYLAFF
>TRBV29-1|TRBD2|many|TRBJ2-1
TGCAGCGTTGGGCCGGGACTAGCGGGAGGAAGCTCCTACAATGAGCAGTTCTTC
CSVGPGLAGGSSYNEQFF
>TRBV5-1|NA|few|TRBJ1-3
TGCGCCAGCAGCTTTACAGCTTCCGAAAGCTCTGGAAACACCATATATTTT
CASSFTASESSGNTIYF
>TRBV7-9|TRBD2|NA|TRBJ2-1
TGTGCTACGGGACTAGCGGGAGGGTTGAGCTCCTACAATGAGCAGTTCTTC
CATGLAGGLSSYNEQFF
>TRBV12-3/TRBV12-4|NA|NA|TRBJ2-1
TGTGCCAGCAGCACTACAGCGAATGAGCAGTTCTTC
CASSTTANEQFF
>TRBV28|NA|many|TRBJ1-6
TGTGCCAGCAGTTCGGCAGTCCTCTATAATTCACCCCTCCACTTT
CASSSAVLYNSPLHF
>TRBV7-3|NA|NA|TRBJ2-1
TGTGCCAGCAGTTTCTTGGGGCAGGTTGGGTATGAGCAGTTCTTC
CASSFLGQVGYEQFF
>TRBV24-1|TRBD2|NA|TRBJ2-2
TGTGCCACCAGTTCCTTGCGGGGGGGCGCACCCCAACCGAACACCGGGGAGCTGTTTTTT
CATSSLRGGAPQPNTGELFF
>TRBV7-2|NA|NA|TRBJ2-7
TGTGCCAGCAGCTTGGCCAATTGGGAGTACGAGCAGTACTTC
CASSLANWEYEQYF
>TRBV20-1|TRBD1|many|TRBJ1-6
TGCAGTGCTAGAGCCGGGACAGGGGTGGTTGCACCCCTCCACTTT
CSARAGTGVVAPLHF
>TRBV7-2|NA|NA|TRBJ1-3
TGTGCCAGCAGCTTAACAGGGAACTCTGGAAACACCATATATTTT
CASSLTGNSGNTIYF
>TRBV13|TRBD1|NA|TRBJ2-1
TGTGCCAGCAGCTTAAACAGGGGCCCTAATGAGCAGTTCTTC
CASSLNRGPNEQFF
>TRBV12-3/TRBV12-4|NA|many|TRBJ1-1
TGTGCCAGCAGTTTTTCTGGAACAGGGAGGAACACTGAAGCTTTCTTT
CASSFSGTGRNTEAFF
>TRBV5-1|NA|NA|TRBJ1-6
TGCGCCAGCAGCGTGAAACCGGGAAACAACATCAATTCACCCCTCCACTTT
CASSVKPGNNINSPLHF
>TRBV28|NA|many|TRBJ1-1
TGTGCCAGCAGTATGCCTACCCCGGATGGGACTGAAGCTTTCTTT
CASSMPTPDGTEAFF
>TRBV5-1|NA|few|TRBJ1-1
TGCGCCAGCAGCCAGGTGCCGGGAGTAAAAGGCACTGAAGCTTTCTTT
CASSQVPGVKGTEAFF
>TRBV28|TRBD2|many|TRBJ2-3
TGTGCCAGCCATCAGCGGGAGTTCGGAGATACGCAGTATTTT
CASHQREFGDTQYF
>TRBV29-1|NA|few|TRBJ2-3
TGCAGCGTTGTTAGGGGAACTAGCACAGATACGCAGTATTTT
CSVVRGTSTDTQYF
>TRBV6-1|NA|NA|TRBJ2-1
TGTGCCGGGGATTTACCGGGACTGTCCAATGAGCAGTTCTTC
CAGDLPGLSNEQFF
>TRBV25-1|NA|NA|TRBJ1-5
TGTGCCAGCAGCTGTCTTGACGGCGTCTATAGCAATCAGCCCCAGCATTTT
CASSCLDGVYSNQPQHF
>TRBV28|NA|many|TRBJ1-1
TGTGCCAGCAGTCTGGGACACCCGAACGAGGCTTTCTTT
CASSLGHPNEAFF
>TRBV28|NA|NA|TRBJ1-1
TGTGCCAGCAGTTCCTTAGAAGCTTTCTTT
CASSSLEAFF
>TRBV18|TRBD2|many|TRBJ2-3
TGTGCCAGCTCACTGACTAGCGGGATCAACACAGATACGCAGTATTTT
CASSLTSGINTDTQYF
>TRBV7-3|TRBD1|many|TRBJ2-7
TGTGCCAGCAGCGTCCAGGGACAGGTGAACTACGAGCAGTACTTC
CASSVQGQVNYEQYF
>TRBV13|NA|few|TRBJ1-3
TGTGCCAGCAGCTTAGAAGAACCAGGTTGGAGCTCTGGAAACACCATATATTTT
CASSLEEPGWSSGNTIYF
>TRBV29-1|TRBD2|NA|TRBJ2-3
TGCAGCGTTGTTTCTCTTGTGCCGGCGGGAGGGGTCACAGATACGCAGTATTTT
CSVVSLVPAGGVTDTQYF
>TRBV6-1|NA|many|TRBJ2-5
TGTGCCAGCAGTACAACCACGACAGGTCCAGTAGAGACCCAGTACTTC
CASSTTTTGPVETQYF
>TRBV27|NA|few|TRBJ2-2
TGTGCCAGCAGTCTCACCCACATAGCCATCAACACCGGGGAGCTGTTTTTT
CASSLTHIAINTGELFF
>TRBV3-1|TRBD1|few|TRBJ2-3
TGTGCCAGCAGCCATGCCCCAGGGGGTACAGATACGCAGTATTTT
CASSHAPGGTDTQYF
>TRBV7-2|TRBD2|few|TRBJ2-3
TGTGCCAGCAGCCCGGCTCCTAGCGGGAGAGGGGCAGATACGCAGTATTTT
CASSPAPSGRGADTQYF
>TRBV19|NA|NA|TRBJ2-5
TGTGCCAGTAGCGTTATTTACCAAGAGACCCAGTACTTC
CASSVIYQETQYF
>TRBV5-1|TRBD2|few|TRBJ2-1
TGCGCCAGCAGCTTGGAGGGGAGCGGGAGGATCTACAATGAGCAGTTCTTC
CASSLEGSGRIYNEQFF
>TRBV20-1|TRBD2|many|TRBJ2-3
TGCAGTGCCAATGTGGGACTAGCGGGAGCAGTCGGCACAGATACGCAGTATTTT
CSANVGLAGAVGTDTQYF
>TRBV13|TRBD2|NA|TRBJ2-7
TGTGCCAGCAGCTTAGGTCTACGGGGGGAGCACTACGAGCAGTACTTC
CASSLGLRGEHYEQYF
>TRBV6-1|TRBD1|NA|TRBJ1-5
TGTGCCAGCAGTGAAAGGAAGGGGACAGGGCCATTCTATAGCAATCAGCCCCAGCATTTT
CASSERKGTGPFYSNQPQHF
>TRBV28|TRBD1|many|TRBJ1-2
TGTGCCAGCAGTCCTCAAGGGGCACAGGGGTTAGACTATGGCTACACCTTC
CASSPQGAQGLDYGYTF
>TRBV6-4|TRBD2|NA|TRBJ2-2
TGTGCCAGCAGTCCGGGACTAGCGGGATCCGGCGGGGAGCTGTTTTTT
CASSPGLAGSGGELFF
>TRBV19|NA|once|TRBJ2-6
TGTGCCAGTAGTAGTCGTGGTAATTCTGGGGCCAACGTCCTGACTTTC
CASSSRGNSGANVLTF
>TRBV14|TRBD2|NA|TRBJ2-7
TGTGCCAGCAGCCAAGAAGGAGGCGGGGGGGATTACGAGCAGTACTTC
CASSQEGGGGDYEQYF
>TRBV7-8|NA|many|TRBJ1-5
TGTGCCAGCAGTCCGACGGTGAGCAATCAGCCCCAGCATTTT
CASSPTVSNQPQHF
>TRBV28|NA|many|TRBJ1-2
TGTGCCAGCAGTTTACCAGGGACGGGAAATGGCTACACCTTC
CASSLPGTGNGYTF
>TRBV5-1|NA|few|TRBJ1-4
TGCGCCAGCAGCTTCGGGGACGCCCAGGGAGGTGAAAAACTGTTTTTT
CASSFGDAQGGEKLFF
>TRBV6-2/TRBV6-3|TRBD2|many|TRBJ2-7
TGTGCCAGCAGTTACTTCGGGACTAGCGGAGTCTACGAGCAGTACTTC
CASSYFGTSGVYEQYF
>TRBV14|NA|NA|TRBJ2-2
TGTGCCAGCAGCGAAGTTGGCGGGGAGCTGTTTTTT
CASSEVGGELFF
>TRBV4-3|NA|NA|TRBJ2-1
TGCGCCAGCAGCCAAGATGTAGCGGCAGGTTACAATGAGCAGTTCTTC
CASSQDVAAGYNEQFF
>TRBV14|NA|few|TRBJ1-1
TGTGCCAGCAGCCAAGCGGGCCACATGAACACTGAAGCTTTCTTT
CASSQAGHMNTEAFF
>TRBV4-1|NA|few|TRBJ2-6
TGCGCCAGCAGCCAAGATGGGGCTGGGGCCAACGTCCTGACTTTC
CASSQDGAGANVLTF
>TRBV28|TRBD2|many|TRBJ2-1
TGTGCCAGCAGTTTACCGGGATTTAGACTAGCGGGTGGCGAGGATGAGCAGTTCTTC
CASSLPGFRLAGGEDEQFF
>TRBV7-9|NA|many|TRBJ1-4
TGTGCCAGCAGCCCGACAAAGCGCGACCGTATCGCAACTAATGAAAAACTGTTTTTT
CASSPTKRDRIATNEKLFF
>TRBV5-6|NA|few|TRBJ1-6
TGTGCCAGCAGCTTCGACAGAGAGAATTCACCCCTCCACTTT
CASSFDRENSPLHF
>TRBV27|TRBD1|few|TRBJ2-7
TGTGCCAGCAGTCCCCGAGGGGGCTCCTTTTACGAGCAGTACTTC
CASSPRGGSFYEQYF